The TCR beta chain described here comes from a study of T-cell memory formation after mild COVID-19. Broader study findings: Clones that contracted from day 15 to 85 were balanced CD4/CD8, while later expanders leaned CD4+.

With V trimmed by 6 bases and J by 7 bases, 5 bases remained unmatched. There are 13 residues in the CDR3. CDR1 is KGHDR and CDR2 is SFDVKD in the germline V gene. About this clonotype itself: No antigen is known for it.

MiXCR, applied by TCRdb to the 5' RACE reads, yields one record per CDR3 protein. Of 450,000 to 650,000 distinct CDR3 sequences in the sample, about a fifth were seen once. Sequencing was performed on PBMCs or a T cell subset sorted from them (not recorded which). The receptor was isolated from an adult woman who had mild COVID-19 (a few samples of this study predate the infection). Cell type and time point are not known. The rearrangement links TRBV24-1 to TRBJ2-7; 10 bases line up with TRBD2. The CDR3 spells CATSPAGGGEQYF. The CDR3, as DNA: TGTGCCACCAGTCCAGCGGGAGGGGGTGAGCAGTACTTC.